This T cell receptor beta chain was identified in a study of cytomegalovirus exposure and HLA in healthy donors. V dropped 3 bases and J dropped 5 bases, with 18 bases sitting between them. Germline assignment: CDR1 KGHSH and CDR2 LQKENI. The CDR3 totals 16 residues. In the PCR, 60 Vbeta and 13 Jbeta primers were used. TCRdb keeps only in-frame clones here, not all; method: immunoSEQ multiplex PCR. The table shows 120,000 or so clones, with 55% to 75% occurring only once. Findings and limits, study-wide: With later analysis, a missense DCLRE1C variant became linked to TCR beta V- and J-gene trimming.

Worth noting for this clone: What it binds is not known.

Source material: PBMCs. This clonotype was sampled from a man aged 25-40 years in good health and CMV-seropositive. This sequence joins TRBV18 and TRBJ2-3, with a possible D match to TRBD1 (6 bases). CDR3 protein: CASSPPGAYLRDTQYF. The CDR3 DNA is TGTGCCAGCTCACCTCCAGGGGCCTACCTCCGAGATACGCAGTATTTT.